This is a list of T cell receptor beta chains from one sample in a study of T cells after somatic rescue of genetic block. Sequenced by immunoSEQ multiplex PCR; TCRdb stores in-frame clones only, minus some. Of 100,000 to 120,000 clones listed, over 80% are singletons. The specimen was peripheral blood mononuclear cells (PBMCs). These receptors were collected from a woman between 18 and 29 years old. Each CDR3 is given with its conserved first and last residue. The D gene is left open where the match is weak. Size is stated for part of the rows, as once, few or many counts, or as a class when the clone is expanded.

d_call	v_call	clone_size	j_call	cdr3_aa	cdr3_nt
.	TRBV28	.	TRBJ2-7	CASSLPYVEGWGEQYF	TGTGCCAGCAGTTTACCCTACGTGGAGGGGTGGGGAGAGCAGTACTTC
.	TRBV19	.	TRBJ1-2	CASRDIYGYTF	TGTGCCAGTCGGGACATTTATGGCTACACCTTC
.	TRBV2	.	TRBJ2-7	CASSVGTINEQYF	TGTGCCAGCAGTGTTGGGACAATCAACGAGCAGTACTTC
TRBD1	TRBV11-2	.	TRBJ2-6	CASSPWGQGNGANVLTF	TGTGCCAGCAGCCCCTGGGGACAGGGAAATGGGGCCAACGTCCTGACTTTC
TRBD2	TRBV6-4	few	TRBJ2-3	CASSVTSGGTDTQYF	TGTGCCAGCAGTGTTACTAGCGGGGGAACAGATACGCAGTATTTT
TRBD1	TRBV4-3	.	TRBJ2-3	CASSQDGTGDSTDTQYF	TGCGCCAGCAGCCAAGATGGGACAGGGGATAGCACAGATACGCAGTATTTT
TRBD1	TRBV23-1	.	TRBJ1-2	CASTVPRRTGDGYTF	TGCGCCAGCACGGTACCACGTCGGACAGGGGATGGCTACACCTTC
.	TRBV6-6	.	TRBJ1-5	CASSYPDERGQPQHF	TGTGCCAGCAGTTACCCCGACGAGCGCGGTCAGCCCCAGCATTTT
.	TRBV6-1	.	TRBJ1-2	CASSPDTLYGYTF	TGTGCCAGCAGTCCGGACACACTCTATGGCTACACCTTC
.	TRBV4-1	.	TRBJ1-1	CASSHGGNTEAFF	TGCGCCAGCAGCCATGGGGGGAACACTGAAGCTTTCTTT
.	TRBV9	.	TRBJ2-2	CASSVGGAATGELFF	TGTGCCAGCAGCGTTGGCGGGGCAGCAACCGGGGAGCTGTTTTTT
TRBD1	TRBV28	.	TRBJ2-1	CASSTGVGYNEQFF	TGTGCCAGCAGTACAGGGGTAGGGTACAATGAGCAGTTCTTC
.	TRBV7-9	.	TRBJ2-7	CASSYLPTGETPYEQYF	TGTGCCAGCAGCTACCTCCCTACGGGGGAGACCCCCTACGAGCAGTACTTC
TRBD1	TRBV5-1	.	TRBJ1-2	CASSFLTGASGGYTF	TGCGCCAGCAGCTTTCTGACAGGGGCTTCGGGAGGCTACACCTTC
.	TRBV28	.	TRBJ1-2	CASSLAGYGYTF	TGTGCCAGCAGTTTGGCCGGCTATGGCTACACCTTC
TRBD1	TRBV9	few	TRBJ1-4	CASSVGTGLSNEKLFF	TGTGCCAGCAGCGTCGGGACAGGGCTATCAAATGAAAAACTGTTTTTT
.	TRBV30	.	TRBJ1-2	CALRLTSRSANYGYTF	TGTGCCTTACGATTAACTTCGAGGAGTGCAAACTATGGCTACACCTTC
.	TRBV5-6	.	TRBJ2-5	CASSFTSLKETQYF	TGTGCCAGCAGCTTTACTAGCTTAAAAGAGACCCAGTACTTC
TRBD2	TRBV27	.	TRBJ2-3	CASSFRWGGKSTDTQYF	TGTGCCAGCAGTTTCAGATGGGGGGGAAAGTCCACAGATACGCAGTATTTT
.	TRBV11-2	.	TRBJ1-1	CASSGLGYGDLAEAFF	TGTGCCAGCAGCGGGCTGGGCTACGGGGATTTGGCTGAAGCTTTCTTT
.	TRBV11-2	few	TRBJ1-5	CASRDSDSNQPQHF	TGTGCCAGCAGGGACAGTGATAGCAATCAGCCCCAGCATTTT
.	TRBV6-5	.	TRBJ1-6	CASSYSGYGSPLHF	TGTGCCAGCAGTTACTCAGGGTATGGTTCACCCCTCCACTTT
.	TRBV30	.	TRBJ1-2	CAWSATLEVGGYTF	TGTGCCTGGAGTGCTACGCTCGAAGTGGGAGGCTACACCTTC